These T cell receptor beta chains were read from a single sample in a study of CD8+ T cells in alopecia areata. Profiling relied on immunoSEQ multiplex PCR, and the TCRdb table lists in-frame clones only, not all of them. The table lists 200,000 to 250,000 clones, approximately 52% of them singletons. This sample comprised CD4+ T cells sorted from blood, obtained at week 0. These receptors were obtained from a human donor with alopecia areata. The CDR3 runs from the conserved cysteine through the conserved F or W. D genes are given only for firm matches. Expanded clones are given a class, and other clones once, few, many or no size at all.

D,J,V,size,DNA,CDR3
-,TRBJ2-7,TRBV5-1,-,TGCGCCAGCAGCCCCCGGGCCCCCGAGGAGCAGTACTTC,CASSPRAPEEQYF
TRBD1,TRBJ1-2,TRBV6-6,-,TGTGCCAGCAGTTACTCGGGACAGGCTTATGGCTACACCTTC,CASSYSGQAYGYTF
-,TRBJ2-7,TRBV7-9,-,TGTGCCAGCAGCTCTATCGGACTCAGGGAGAACGAGCAGTACTTC,CASSSIGLRENEQYF
TRBD1,TRBJ1-2,TRBV6-6,-,TGTGCCAGCAGCCTGGACAGGGTTGATGGCTACACCTTC,CASSLDRVDGYTF
-,TRBJ1-3,TRBV29-1,once,TGCAGCGTATCAGAGGGAAACACCATATATTTT,CSVSEGNTIYF
-,TRBJ2-7,TRBV7-9,-,TGTGCCAGCAGCTTTGCAGGCAGTGCTTTACCCTACGAGCAGTACTTC,CASSFAGSALPYEQYF
-,TRBJ2-2,TRBV30,-,TGTGCCTGGAGCGGGCAGGGCGCCGGGGAGCTGTTTTTT,CAWSGQGAGELFF
TRBD1,TRBJ2-6,TRBV7-9,once,TGTGCCAGCAGCTCCTTCAGGGGGTCTGGGGCCAACGTCCTGACTTTC,CASSSFRGSGANVLTF
TRBD2,TRBJ2-3,TRBV29-1,-,TGCAGCGGCTTAGCGGGGGGGCCGGGAGATACGCAGTATTTT,CSGLAGGPGDTQYF
TRBD2,TRBJ2-2,TRBV7-9,-,TGTGCCAGCGGAGGGGTAGCGGGAGAATCCGGGGAGCTGTTTTTT,CASGGVAGESGELFF
-,TRBJ1-2,TRBV7-3,-,TGTGCCAGCAGCCCCTCGGACAACTTCAACGGCTACACCTTC,CASSPSDNFNGYTF
TRBD2,TRBJ2-7,TRBV30,-,TGTGCCTGGAGACCAGACAGACTAGCGGGAGGAGACGAGCAGTACTTC,CAWRPDRLAGGDEQYF
TRBD1,TRBJ1-4,TRBV30,once,TGTGCCTGGAGCACAGGGGCAGCTAATGAAAAACTGTTTTTT,CAWSTGAANEKLFF
TRBD2,TRBJ2-1,TRBV5-4,few,TGTGCCAGCAGCCCGGGACTAGCGGCTTACAATGAGCAGTTCTTC,CASSPGLAAYNEQFF
TRBD2,TRBJ2-2,TRBV5-1,few,TGCGCCAGCAGCTTGGCCCGAGGCGGGGGGCCGTTGGTCACCGGGGAGCTGTTTTTT,CASSLARGGGPLVTGELFF
-,TRBJ1-5,TRBV30,-,TGTGCCTGGAGTGTACTTGGTCAGCTCAATCAGCCCCAGCATTTT,CAWSVLGQLNQPQHF
-,TRBJ1-1,TRBV9,-,TGTGCCAGCAGCGTAGTCCCAAGTCCATCGGCTTTCTTT,CASSVVPSPSAFF
-,TRBJ2-2,TRBV4-1,-,TGCGCCAGCAGGTGGCCAGGTAGCTCCGGGGAGCTGTTTTTT,CASRWPGSSGELFF
-,TRBJ2-7,TRBV6-1,-,TGTGCCAGCAGTGTCACAGAACAGGGTAGGCAGTACTTC,CASSVTEQGRQYF
-,TRBJ2-3,TRBV14,-,TGTGCCAGCAGCCAAGACACAGCGGATACGCAGTATTTT,CASSQDTADTQYF
-,TRBJ2-1,TRBV7-2,-,TGTGCCAGCAGCTTAGATTCAGGGGCAAGTGAGCAGTTCTTC,CASSLDSGASEQFF